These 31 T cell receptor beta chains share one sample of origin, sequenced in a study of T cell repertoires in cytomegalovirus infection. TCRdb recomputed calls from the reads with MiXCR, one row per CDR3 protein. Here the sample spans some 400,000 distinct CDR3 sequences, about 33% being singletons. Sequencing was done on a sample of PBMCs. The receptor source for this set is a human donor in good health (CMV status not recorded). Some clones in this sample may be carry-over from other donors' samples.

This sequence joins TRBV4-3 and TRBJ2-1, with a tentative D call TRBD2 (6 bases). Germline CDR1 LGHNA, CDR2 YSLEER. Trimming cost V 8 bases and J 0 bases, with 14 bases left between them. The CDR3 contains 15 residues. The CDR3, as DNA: TGCGCCAGCCGTTTAGCGGTGAGCTCCTACAATGAGCAGTTCTTC. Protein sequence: CASRLAVSSYNEQFF.

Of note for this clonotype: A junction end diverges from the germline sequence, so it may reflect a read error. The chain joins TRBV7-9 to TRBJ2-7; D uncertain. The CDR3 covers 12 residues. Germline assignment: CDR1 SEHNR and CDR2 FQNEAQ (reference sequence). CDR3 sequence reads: CASSLPTYEKYF. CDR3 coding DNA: TGTGCCAGCAGCTTACCCACCTACGAGAAGTACTTC. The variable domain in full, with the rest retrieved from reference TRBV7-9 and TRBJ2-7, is DTGVSQNPRHKITKRGQNVTFRCDPISEHNRLYWYRQTLGQGPEFLTYFQNEAQLEKSRLLSDRFSAERPKGSFSTLEIQRTEQGDSAMYLCASSLPTYEKYFGPGTRLTVT.

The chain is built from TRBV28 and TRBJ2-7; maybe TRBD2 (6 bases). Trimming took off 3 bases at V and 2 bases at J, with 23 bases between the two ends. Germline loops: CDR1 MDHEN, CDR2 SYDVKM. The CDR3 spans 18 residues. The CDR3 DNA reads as TGTGCCAGCAGTTTGTCAATGCGGGGCAGCATCCTCCCCTACGAGCAGTACTTC. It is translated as CASSLSMRGSILPYEQYF. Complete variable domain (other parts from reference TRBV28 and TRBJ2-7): DVKVTQSSRYLVKRTGEKVFLECVQDMDHENMFWYRQDPGLGLRLIYFSYDVKMKEKGDIPEGYSVSREKKERFSLILESASTNQTSMYLCASSLSMRGSILPYEQYFGPGTRLTVT.

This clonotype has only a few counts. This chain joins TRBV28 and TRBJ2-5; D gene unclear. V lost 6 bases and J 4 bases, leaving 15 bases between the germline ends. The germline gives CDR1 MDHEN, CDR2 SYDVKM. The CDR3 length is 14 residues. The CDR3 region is CASSPGGTRETQYF. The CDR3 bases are TGTGCCAGCAGCCCCGGTGGAACCCGAGAGACCCAGTACTTC.

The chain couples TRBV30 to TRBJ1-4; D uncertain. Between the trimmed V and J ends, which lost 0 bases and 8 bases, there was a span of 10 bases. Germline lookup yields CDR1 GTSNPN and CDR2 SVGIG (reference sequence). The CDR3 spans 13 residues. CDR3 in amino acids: CAWSVNDVEKLFF. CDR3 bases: TGTGCCTGGAGTGTAAACGATGTGGAAAAACTGTTTTTT.

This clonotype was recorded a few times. The DNA for the CDR3 is TGCGCCAGCAGTGGAGGCGTGGGGGGCTTAAAAAACATTCAGTACTTC. It is translated as CASSGGVGGLKNIQYF. The V gene is TRBV5-1, the J gene TRBJ2-4, with D perhaps assigned TRBD1 or TRBD2 (6 bases each). Trimming took off 5 bases at V and 4 bases at J, with 19 bases between the two ends. The CDR3 sequence is 16 residues long. Per germline, CDR1 SGHRS and CDR2 YFSETQ.

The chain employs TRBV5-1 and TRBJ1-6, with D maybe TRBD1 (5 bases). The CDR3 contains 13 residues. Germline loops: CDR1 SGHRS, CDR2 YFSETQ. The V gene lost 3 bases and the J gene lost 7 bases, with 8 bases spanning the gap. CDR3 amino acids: CASSWDFNSPLHF. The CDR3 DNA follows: TGCGCCAGCAGCTGGGACTTCAATTCACCCCTCCACTTT.

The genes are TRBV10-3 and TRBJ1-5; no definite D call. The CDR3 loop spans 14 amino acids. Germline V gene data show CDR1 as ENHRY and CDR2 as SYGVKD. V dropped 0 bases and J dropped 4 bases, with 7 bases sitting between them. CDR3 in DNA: TGTGCCATCAGTGAGTCGAGTTGGAATCAGCCCCAGCATTTT. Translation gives CAISESSWNQPQHF.

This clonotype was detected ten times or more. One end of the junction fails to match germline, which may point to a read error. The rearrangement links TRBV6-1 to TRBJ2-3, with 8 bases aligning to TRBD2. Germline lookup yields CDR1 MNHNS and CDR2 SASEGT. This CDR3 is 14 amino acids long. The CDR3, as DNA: TGTGCCAGCAGTAAAGCGGGGGCCACAGATACGCAGTATTTT. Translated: CASSKAGATDTQYF.

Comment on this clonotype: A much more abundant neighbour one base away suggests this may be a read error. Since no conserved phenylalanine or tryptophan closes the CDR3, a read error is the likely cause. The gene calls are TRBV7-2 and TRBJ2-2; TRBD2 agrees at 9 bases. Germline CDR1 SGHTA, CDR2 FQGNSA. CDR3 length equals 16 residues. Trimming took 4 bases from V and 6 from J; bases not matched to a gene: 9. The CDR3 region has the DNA TGTGCCAGCAGCTCCCGTGGACTAGCGTGGGCCGGGGAGCTGTTTTTG. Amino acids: CASSSRGLAWAGELFL.

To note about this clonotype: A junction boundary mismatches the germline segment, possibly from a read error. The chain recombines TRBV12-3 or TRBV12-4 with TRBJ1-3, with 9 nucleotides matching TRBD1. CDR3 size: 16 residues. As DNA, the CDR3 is TGTGCCAGCAGAGATTCCGGGACAGGGTCTGGAAACACCCTATATTTT. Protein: CASRDSGTGSGNTLYF.

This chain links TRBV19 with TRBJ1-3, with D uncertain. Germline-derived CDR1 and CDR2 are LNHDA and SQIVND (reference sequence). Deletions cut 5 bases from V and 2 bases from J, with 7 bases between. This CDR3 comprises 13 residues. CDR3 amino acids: CASSLDTGNTIYF. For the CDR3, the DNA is TGTGCCAGTAGTCTCGATACTGGAAACACCATATATTTT.

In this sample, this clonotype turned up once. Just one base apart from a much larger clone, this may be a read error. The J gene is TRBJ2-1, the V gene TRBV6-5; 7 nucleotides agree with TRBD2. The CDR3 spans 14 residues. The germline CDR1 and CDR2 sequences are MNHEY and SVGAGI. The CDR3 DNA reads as TGTGCCAGCAGTGAAAGAGGTGGGGGGGATGAGCAGTCCTTC. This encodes CASSERGGGDEQSF.

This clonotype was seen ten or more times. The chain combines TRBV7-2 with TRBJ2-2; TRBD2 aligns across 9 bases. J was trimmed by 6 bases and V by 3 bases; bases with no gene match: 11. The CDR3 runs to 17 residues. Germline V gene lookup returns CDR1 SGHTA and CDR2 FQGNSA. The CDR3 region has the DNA TGTGCCAGCAGCTTCAGGAGGGGGACTAGCCAGTCCGGGGAGCTGTTTTTT. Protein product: CASSFRRGTSQSGELFF.

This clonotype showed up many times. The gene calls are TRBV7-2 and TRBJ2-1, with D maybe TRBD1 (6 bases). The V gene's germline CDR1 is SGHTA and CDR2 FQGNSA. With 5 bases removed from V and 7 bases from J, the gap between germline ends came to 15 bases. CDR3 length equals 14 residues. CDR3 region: CASSTRTVGNEQFF. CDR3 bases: TGTGCCAGCAGCACCCGGACAGTTGGGAATGAGCAGTTCTTC.

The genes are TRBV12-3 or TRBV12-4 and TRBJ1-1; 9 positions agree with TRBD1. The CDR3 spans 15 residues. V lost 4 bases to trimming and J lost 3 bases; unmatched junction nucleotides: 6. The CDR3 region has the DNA TGTGCCAGCAGTTCCCTGGACAGGGGCCACACTGAAGCTTTCTTT. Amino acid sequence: CASSSLDRGHTEAFF.

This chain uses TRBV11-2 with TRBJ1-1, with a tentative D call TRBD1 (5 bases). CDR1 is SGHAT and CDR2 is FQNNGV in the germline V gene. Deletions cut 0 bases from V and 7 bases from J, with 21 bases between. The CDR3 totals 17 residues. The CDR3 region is CASSLDRQGRSNFEAFF. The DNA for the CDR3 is TGTGCCAGCAGCTTAGATCGTCAGGGCAGGTCGAACTTTGAAGCTTTCTTT.

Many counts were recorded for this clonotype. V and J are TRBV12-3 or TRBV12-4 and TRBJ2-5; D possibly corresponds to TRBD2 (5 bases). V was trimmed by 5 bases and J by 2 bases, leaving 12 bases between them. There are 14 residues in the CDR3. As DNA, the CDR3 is TGTGCCAGCAGTCCCGGGAACTCGCAAGAGACCCAGTACTTC. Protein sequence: CASSPGNSQETQYF.

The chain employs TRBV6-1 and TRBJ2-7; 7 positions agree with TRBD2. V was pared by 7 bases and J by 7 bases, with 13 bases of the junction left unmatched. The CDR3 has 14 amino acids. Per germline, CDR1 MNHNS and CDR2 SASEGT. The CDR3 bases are TGTGCCAGCAACCCGACTAGCCGGCTTAGGGAGCAGTACTTC. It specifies CASNPTSRLREQYF.

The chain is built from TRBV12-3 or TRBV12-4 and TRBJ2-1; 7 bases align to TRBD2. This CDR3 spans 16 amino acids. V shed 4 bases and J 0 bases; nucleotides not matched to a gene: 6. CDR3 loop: CASSSLAVSSYNEQFF. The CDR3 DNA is TGTGCCAGCAGTTCCCTAGCGGTGAGCTCCTACAATGAGCAGTTCTTC.

CDR3 in DNA: TGTGCCACCAGTGATCCACAGGGCTTCGGCACAGATACGCAGTATTTT. This translates into CATSDPQGFGTDTQYF. The V call is TRBV24-1, the J call TRBJ2-3, with D tentatively TRBD1 (6 bases). CDR1 KGHDR and CDR2 SFDVKD come from the germline V gene. V was cut by 3 bases and J by 1 base, with 13 bases left in between. The CDR3 length is 16 residues.

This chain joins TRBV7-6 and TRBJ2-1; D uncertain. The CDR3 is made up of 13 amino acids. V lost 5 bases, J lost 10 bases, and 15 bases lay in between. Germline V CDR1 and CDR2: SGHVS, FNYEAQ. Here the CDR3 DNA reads TGTGCCAGCAGCGAACGCACCGGAAGGGAGCAGTTCTTC. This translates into CASSERTGREQFF.

The CDR3 sequence is CASSAAGTLDETQYF. The CDR3 nucleotides read TGTGCCAGCAGTGCTGCCGGTACACTCGACGAGACCCAGTACTTC. The chain is built from TRBV2 and TRBJ2-5; D uncertain. The CDR3 spans 15 residues. V was shortened by 4 bases and J by 5 bases, with 17 bases between the two germline ends. Germline V CDR1 and CDR2: SNHLY, FYNNEI.

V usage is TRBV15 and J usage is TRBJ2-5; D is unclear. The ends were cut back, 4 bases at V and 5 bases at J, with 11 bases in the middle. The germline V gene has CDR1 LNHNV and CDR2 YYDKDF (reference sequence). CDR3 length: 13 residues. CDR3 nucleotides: TGTGCCACCAGCACAGAGTCAAGTGAGACCCAGTACTTC. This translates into CATSTESSETQYF.

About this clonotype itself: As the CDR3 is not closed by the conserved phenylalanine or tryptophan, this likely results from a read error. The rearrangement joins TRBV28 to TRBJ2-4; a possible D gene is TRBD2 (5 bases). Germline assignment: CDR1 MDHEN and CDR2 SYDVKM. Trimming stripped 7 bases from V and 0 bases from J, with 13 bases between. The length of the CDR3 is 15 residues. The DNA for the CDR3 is TGTGCCAGCAAGGAGGAGAAACCAGCCAAAAACATTCAGTACTTA. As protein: CASKEEKPAKNIQYL.

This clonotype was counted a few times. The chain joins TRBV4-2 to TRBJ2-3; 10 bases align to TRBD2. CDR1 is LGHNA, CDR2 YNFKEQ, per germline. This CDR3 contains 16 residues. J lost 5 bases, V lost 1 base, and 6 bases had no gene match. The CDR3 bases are TGTGCCAGCAGCCAAGTATCTAGCGGGGGAGGAGATACGCAGTATTTT. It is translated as CASSQVSSGGGDTQYF.

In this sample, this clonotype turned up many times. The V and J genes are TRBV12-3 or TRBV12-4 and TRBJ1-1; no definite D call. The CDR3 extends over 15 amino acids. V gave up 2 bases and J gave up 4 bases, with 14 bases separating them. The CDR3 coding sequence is TGTGCCAGCAGTTTATGGTCGTCGGGAGGCACTGAAGCTTTCTTT. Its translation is CASSLWSSGGTEAFF.

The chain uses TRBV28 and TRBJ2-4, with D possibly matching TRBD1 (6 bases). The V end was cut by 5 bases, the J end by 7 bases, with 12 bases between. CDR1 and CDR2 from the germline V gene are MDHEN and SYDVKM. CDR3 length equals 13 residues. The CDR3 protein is CASSKSDRNIQYF. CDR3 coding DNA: TGTGCCAGCAGTAAAAGCGACAGGAACATTCAGTACTTC.

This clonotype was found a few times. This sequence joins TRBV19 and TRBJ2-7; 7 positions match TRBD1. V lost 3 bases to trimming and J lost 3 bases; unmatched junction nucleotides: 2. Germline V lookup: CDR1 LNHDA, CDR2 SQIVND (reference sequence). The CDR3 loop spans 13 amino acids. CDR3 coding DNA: TGTGCCAGTAGTATGTGGGACAGCTACGAGCAGTACTTC. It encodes CASSMWDSYEQYF.

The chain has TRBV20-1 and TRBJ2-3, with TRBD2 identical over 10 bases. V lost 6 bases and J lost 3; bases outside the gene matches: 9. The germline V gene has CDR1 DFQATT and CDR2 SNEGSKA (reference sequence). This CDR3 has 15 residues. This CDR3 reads CSATPLAGVTDTQYF. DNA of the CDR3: TGCAGTGCCACCCCCCTAGCGGGGGTGACAGATACGCAGTATTTT.

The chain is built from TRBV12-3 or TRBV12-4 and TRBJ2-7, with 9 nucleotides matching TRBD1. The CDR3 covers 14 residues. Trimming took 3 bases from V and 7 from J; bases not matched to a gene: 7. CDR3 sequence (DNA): TGTGCCAGCAGTTTGTCGGACAGGGGAGGAGAGCAGTACTTC. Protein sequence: CASSLSDRGGEQYF.